This T cell receptor (beta chain) came from a study of cytomegalovirus exposure and HLA in healthy donors. The CDR3 is 13 residues long. Germline CDR1 reads WNHNN; CDR2 reads SYGVQD (reference sequence). Between the trimmed V and J ends, which lost 6 bases and 1 base, there was a span of 9 bases. The PCR employed 60 Vbeta primers together with 13 Jbeta primers. Only in-frame clones appear in the TCRdb table, and some are missing; sequencing was by immunoSEQ multiplex PCR. The sample yields about 61,000 clones, 70% to 90% seen once. The material sequenced was PBMCs. This sequence was found in a man younger than 45 in good health and CMV-seropositive. The chain joins TRBV10-1 to TRBJ1-1, with unresolved D. The DNA of the CDR3 is TGCGCCAGCAGATTGGCCCGGAACACTGAAGCTTTCTTT. The encoded protein is CASRLARNTEAFF.